A single sample gave rise to the 17 T cell receptor beta chains below, sequenced in a study of cytomegalovirus exposure and HLA in healthy donors. Primers included in the PCR were 60 Vbeta and 13 Jbeta primers. The repertoire was sequenced with immunoSEQ multiplex PCR; TCRdb's copy has only in-frame clones and lacks some. The table lists 130,000 or so clones, 80% of them singletons. Input material: PBMCs. The receptors come from a man younger than 40 in good health and CMV-seronegative.

This clone turned up a few times. The V and J genes are TRBV19 and TRBJ2-1; TRBD2 is a possible D gene (6 bases). Trimming removed 6 bases from V and 2 bases from J, with 14 bases in between. Germline V gene lookup returns CDR1 LNHDA and CDR2 SQIVND (reference sequence). This CDR3 has 15 residues. The chain's CDR3 is CASREAGRPYNEQFF. Here the CDR3 DNA reads TGTGCCAGTAGGGAGGCGGGGAGACCCTACAATGAGCAGTTCTTC.

The chain's CDR3 is CASTPGQASTDTQYF. CDR3 DNA: TGTGCCAGCACACCGGGACAAGCGAGCACAGATACGCAGTATTTT. The chain joins TRBV4-2 to TRBJ2-3, with a tentative D call TRBD1 (6 bases). V lost 7 bases, J lost 0 bases, and 14 bases lay in between. This CDR3 comprises 15 residues. In germline, CDR1 is LGHNA, CDR2 YNFKEQ.

This sequence joins TRBV29-1 and TRBJ2-1; 7 bases agree with TRBD1. V trimming: 2 bases; J trimming: 0 bases; junction bases outside the gene matches: 7. Germline V gives CDR1 SQVTM, CDR2 ANQGSEA. This CDR3 is built from 16 residues. The CDR3 region has the DNA TGCAGCGTTGAAATAGGGACAGCGAGCTCCTACAATGAGCAGTTCTTC. Amino acid sequence: CSVEIGTASSYNEQFF.

The gene calls are TRBV21-1 and TRBJ1-1; the table's D call TRBD1 went unverified against the DNA. TRBV21-1 is a pseudogene locus. The CDR3 consists of 14 residues. As DNA, the CDR3 is TGTGCCAGCAGCGCCCGACAGGGACGAACTGAAGCTTTCTTT. Its protein is CASSARQGRTEAFF.

The rearrangement joins TRBV7-9 to TRBJ2-2, with D possibly matching TRBD1 (5 bases). The V end was cut by 5 bases, the J end by 1 base, with 11 bases between. From germline, CDR1 is SEHNR and CDR2 FQNEAQ (reference sequence). This CDR3 is 15 amino acids long. Written as DNA, the CDR3 is TGTGCCAGCAGCGCCAGGGTTGAGAACACCGGGGAGCTGTTTTTT. Protein: CASSARVENTGELFF.

The chain combines TRBV30 with TRBJ2-1, with a tentative D call TRBD2 (5 bases). The CDR3 has 11 residues. Trimming took off 3 bases at V and 8 bases at J, with 8 bases between the two ends. Germline values: CDR1 GTSNPN, CDR2 SVGIG (reference sequence). CDR3 sequence (DNA): TGTGCCTGGAGCATGAGGGATGAGCAGTTCTTC. Encoded protein: CAWSMRDEQFF.

V gene TRBV27 combines with J gene TRBJ1-3, with D possibly TRBD1 on 5 matching bases. CDR3 length: 14 amino acids. Germline CDR1 is MNHEY and CDR2 is SMNVEV (reference sequence). V shed 5 bases and J shed 6 bases, with 14 bases lying between them. The CDR3 region has the DNA TGTGCCAGCAGTCCCCGTCGGGGGGTAAACACCATATATTTT. Translating it yields CASSPRRGVNTIYF.

This chain uses TRBV27 with TRBJ1-1; the D gene is possibly TRBD1 (5 bases). Between the trimmed V and J ends, which lost 5 bases and 2 bases, there was a span of 6 bases. This CDR3 contains 12 residues. CDR1 is MNHEY, CDR2 SMNVEV, per germline (reference sequence). CDR3 sequence (DNA): TGTGCCAGCAGTGACAGAAACACTGAAGCTTTCTTT. Amino acids: CASSDRNTEAFF.

The chain uses TRBV6-6 and TRBJ1-2, with TRBD1 matching over 8 bases. J gave up 4 bases and V 2 bases, and 6 bases lay outside the gene matches. The CDR3 extends over 15 amino acids. CDR1 and CDR2 (germline): MNHNY, SVGAGI (reference sequence). CDR3 in DNA: TGTGCCAGCAGTTACGGGACAGGAGGGACCTATGGCTACACCTTC. As protein: CASSYGTGGTYGYTF.

On this clone itself: This sample also contains other DNA sequences that code for the same CDR3. The V and J genes are TRBV14 and TRBJ2-7; tentatively, D is TRBD2 (5 bases). There are 12 residues in the CDR3. V lost 4 bases and J 4 bases, leaving 8 bases between the germline ends. CDR1 SGHDN and CDR2 FVKESK come from the germline V gene. CDR3 region: CASSPTGYEQYF. The CDR3 DNA reads TGTGCCAGCAGCCCGACGGGGTACGAGCAGTACTTC.

The gene calls are TRBV4-3 and TRBJ2-7, with D maybe TRBD1 (5 bases). Germline CDR1 is LGHNA and CDR2 is YSLEER. The CDR3 covers 15 residues. Trimming took off 0 bases at V and 1 base at J, with 10 bases between the two ends. The CDR3 region has the DNA TGCGCCAGCAGCCAAGATGGAGCAGGGTCCTACGAGCAGTACTTC. Its protein is CASSQDGAGSYEQYF.

DNA of the CDR3: TGTGCCAGCAGCCACGGACAGGGGCTGAACACTGAAGCTTTCTTT. The encoded protein is CASSHGQGLNTEAFF. The chain joins TRBV7-2 to TRBJ1-1, with TRBD1 identical over 9 bases. This CDR3 is 15 amino acids long. The germline CDR1 and CDR2 sequences are SGHTA and FQGNSA. V shed 5 bases and J 0 bases; nucleotides not matched to a gene: 4.

This sequence joins TRBV4-1 and TRBJ1-1; maybe TRBD1 (5 bases). CDR3 size: 13 residues. Trimming stripped 8 bases from V and 6 bases from J, with 16 bases between. Per germline, CDR1 MGHRA and CDR2 YSYEKL. CDR3 sequence (DNA): TGCGCCAGCGCCCCCGGGGCGGGGGCTGAAGCTTTCTTT. It translates to CASAPGAGAEAFF.

This clone was observed a single time. The rearrangement uses TRBV10-3 and TRBJ2-4, with 8 bases matching TRBD1. CDR3 size: 14 residues. In germline, CDR1 is ENHRY, CDR2 SYGVKD. V shed 7 bases and J 9 bases; nucleotides not matched to a gene: 11. CDR3 residues: CAIMKDREYGIQYF. The CDR3, as DNA: TGTGCCATCATGAAGGACAGGGAATATGGCATTCAGTACTTC.

V and J are TRBV6-9 and TRBJ2-1; a possible D gene is TRBD2 (6 bases). There are 14 residues in the CDR3. V gave up 6 bases and J gave up 4 bases, with 13 bases separating them. Germline V lookup: CDR1 MNHGY, CDR2 SVAAGI. Here the CDR3 reads CASRVADCYNEQFF. The CDR3 DNA sequence: TGTGCCAGCAGGGTAGCGGACTGTTACAATGAGCAGTTCTTC.

The DNA of the CDR3 is TGTGCCAGCAGCTTACTCTGGACAGGGGCCTACGAGCAGTACTTC. Translated, it gives CASSLLWTGAYEQYF. The gene calls are TRBV5-8 and TRBJ2-7, with 9 bases lining up with TRBD1. This CDR3 spans 15 amino acids. From germline, CDR1 is SGHTS and CDR2 YDEGEE. V lost 2 bases to trimming and J lost 2 bases; unmatched junction nucleotides: 5.

With respect to this clone: Other nucleotide sequences from this sample produce the same CDR3. The chain links TRBV5-1 to TRBJ2-7, with 7 bases lining up with TRBD1. CDR1 and CDR2 from the germline V gene are SGHRS and YFSETQ. The trim removed 0 bases at V and 1 base at J, leaving 4 bases unmatched. This CDR3 contains 15 residues. CDR3 protein: CASSLEAGGSYEQYF. In DNA form, the CDR3 reads TGCGCCAGCAGCTTGGAAGCAGGGGGATCCTACGAGCAGTACTTC.